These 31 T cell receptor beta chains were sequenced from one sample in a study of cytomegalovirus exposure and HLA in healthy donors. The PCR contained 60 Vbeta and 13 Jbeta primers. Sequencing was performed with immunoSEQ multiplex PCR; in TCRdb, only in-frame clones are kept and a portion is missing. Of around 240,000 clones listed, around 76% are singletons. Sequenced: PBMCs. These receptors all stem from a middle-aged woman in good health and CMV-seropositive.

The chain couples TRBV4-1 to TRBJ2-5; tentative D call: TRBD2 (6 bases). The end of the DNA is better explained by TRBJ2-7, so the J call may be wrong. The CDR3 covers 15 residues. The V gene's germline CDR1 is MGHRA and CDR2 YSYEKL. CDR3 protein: CASSRSRGSSYEQYF. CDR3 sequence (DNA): TGCGCCAGCAGCCGTTCACGGGGGAGCTCCTACGAGCAGTACTTC.

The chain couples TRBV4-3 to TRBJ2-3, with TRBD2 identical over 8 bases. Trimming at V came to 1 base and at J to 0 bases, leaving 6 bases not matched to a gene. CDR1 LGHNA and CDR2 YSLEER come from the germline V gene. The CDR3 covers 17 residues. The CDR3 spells CASSQAGSSGSTDTQYF. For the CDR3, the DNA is TGCGCCAGCAGCCAAGCTGGATCTAGCGGGAGCACAGATACGCAGTATTTT.

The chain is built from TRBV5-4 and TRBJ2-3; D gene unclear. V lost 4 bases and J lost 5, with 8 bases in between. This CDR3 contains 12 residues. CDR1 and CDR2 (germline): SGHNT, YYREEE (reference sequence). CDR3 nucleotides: TGTGCCAGCAGCCTAGGAGTAGATACGCAGTATTTT. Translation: CASSLGVDTQYF.

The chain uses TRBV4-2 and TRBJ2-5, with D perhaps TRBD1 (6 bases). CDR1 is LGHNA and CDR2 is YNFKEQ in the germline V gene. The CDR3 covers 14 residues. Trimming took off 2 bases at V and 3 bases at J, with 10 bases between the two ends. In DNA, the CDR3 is TGTGCCAGCAGCCAAACAGGGTCGGAAGAGACCCAGTACTTC. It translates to CASSQTGSEETQYF.

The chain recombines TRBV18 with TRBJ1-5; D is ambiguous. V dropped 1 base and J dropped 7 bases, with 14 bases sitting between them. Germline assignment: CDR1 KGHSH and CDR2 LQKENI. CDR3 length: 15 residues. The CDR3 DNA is TGTGCCAGCTCACCACAGGACGGGAAGTTCCAGCCCCAGCATTTT. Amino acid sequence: CASSPQDGKFQPQHF.

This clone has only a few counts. The CDR3 nucleotides read TGTGCCAGCCAACCCTCGGGACAGGGGCCTTACGAGCAGTACTTC. Protein: CASQPSGQGPYEQYF. The chain combines TRBV18 with TRBJ2-7, with 10 bases aligning to TRBD1. Germline V lookup: CDR1 KGHSH, CDR2 LQKENI. V was clipped by 8 bases and J by 4 bases; unmatched bases: 11. CDR3 length: 15 residues.

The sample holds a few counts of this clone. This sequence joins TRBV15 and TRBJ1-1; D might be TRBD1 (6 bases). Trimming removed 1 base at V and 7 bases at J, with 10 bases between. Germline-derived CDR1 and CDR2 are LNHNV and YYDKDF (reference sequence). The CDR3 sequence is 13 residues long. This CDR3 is CATSRVQGIEAFF. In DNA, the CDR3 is TGTGCCACCAGCAGAGTTCAGGGGATTGAAGCTTTCTTT.

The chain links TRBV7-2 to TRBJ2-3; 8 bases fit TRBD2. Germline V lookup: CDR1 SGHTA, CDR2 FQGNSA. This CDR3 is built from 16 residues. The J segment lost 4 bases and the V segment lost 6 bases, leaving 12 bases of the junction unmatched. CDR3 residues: CASRDTGGRISDTQYF. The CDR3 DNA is TGTGCCAGCAGGGACACTGGCGGGAGGATTTCAGATACGCAGTATTTT.

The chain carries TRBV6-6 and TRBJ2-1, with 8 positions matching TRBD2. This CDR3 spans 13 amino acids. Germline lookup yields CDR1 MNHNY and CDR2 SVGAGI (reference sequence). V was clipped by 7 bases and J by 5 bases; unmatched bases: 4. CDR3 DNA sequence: TGTGCCAGCACCGGACTAGCTGACAATGAGCAGTTCTTC. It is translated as CASTGLADNEQFF.

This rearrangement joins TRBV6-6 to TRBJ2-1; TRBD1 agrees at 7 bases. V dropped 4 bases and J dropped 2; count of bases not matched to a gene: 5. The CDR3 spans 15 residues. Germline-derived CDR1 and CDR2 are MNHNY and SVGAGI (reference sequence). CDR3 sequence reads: CASSSGTETYNEQFF. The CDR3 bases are TGTGCCAGCAGTTCCGGGACAGAAACCTACAATGAGCAGTTCTTC.

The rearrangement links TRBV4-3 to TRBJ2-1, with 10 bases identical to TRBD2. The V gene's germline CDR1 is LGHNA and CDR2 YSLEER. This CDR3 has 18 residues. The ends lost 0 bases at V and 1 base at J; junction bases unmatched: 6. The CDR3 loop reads CASSQEGAGGRSYNEQFF. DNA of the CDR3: TGCGCCAGCAGCCAAGAGGGAGCGGGGGGGAGGTCCTACAATGAGCAGTTCTTC.

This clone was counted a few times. CDR3 loop: CASSHRGGEQYF. DNA of the CDR3: TGCGCCAGCAGTCATAGGGGGGGCGAGCAGTACTTC. The chain couples TRBV23-1 to TRBJ2-7; tentatively, D is TRBD2 (7 bases). TRBV23-1 is an open reading frame, and its role is uncertain. The V end lost 3 bases, the J end lost 6 bases, and 9 bases lay between the germline ends. The CDR3 consists of 12 residues.

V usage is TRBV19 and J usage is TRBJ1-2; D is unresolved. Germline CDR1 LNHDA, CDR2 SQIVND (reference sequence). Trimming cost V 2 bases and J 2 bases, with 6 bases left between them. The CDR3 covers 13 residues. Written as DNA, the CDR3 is TGTGCCAGTAGTATAAGCGGCAACTATGGCTACACCTTC. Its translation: CASSISGNYGYTF.

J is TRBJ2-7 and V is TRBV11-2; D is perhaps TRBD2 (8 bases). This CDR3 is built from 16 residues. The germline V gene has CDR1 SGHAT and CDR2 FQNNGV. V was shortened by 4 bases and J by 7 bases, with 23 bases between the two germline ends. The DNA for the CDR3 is TGTGCCAGCAGCTCCCAAGTGGACAGGCGGGGGGATGAGCAGTACTTC. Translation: CASSSQVDRRGDEQYF.

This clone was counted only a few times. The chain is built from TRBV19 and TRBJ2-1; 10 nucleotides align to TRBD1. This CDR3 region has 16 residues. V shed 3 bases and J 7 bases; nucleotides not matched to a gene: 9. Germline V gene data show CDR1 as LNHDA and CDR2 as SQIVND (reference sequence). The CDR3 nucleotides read TGTGCCAGTAGTATCCCCCAGACAGGGGGCCTGAATGAGCAGTTCTTC. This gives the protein CASSIPQTGGLNEQFF.

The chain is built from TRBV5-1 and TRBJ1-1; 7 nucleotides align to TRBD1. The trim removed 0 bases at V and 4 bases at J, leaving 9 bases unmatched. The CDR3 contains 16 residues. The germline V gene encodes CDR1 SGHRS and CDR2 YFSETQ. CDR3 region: CASSLVGSGGGTEAFF. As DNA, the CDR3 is TGCGCCAGCAGCTTGGTAGGGTCAGGGGGAGGCACTGAAGCTTTCTTT.

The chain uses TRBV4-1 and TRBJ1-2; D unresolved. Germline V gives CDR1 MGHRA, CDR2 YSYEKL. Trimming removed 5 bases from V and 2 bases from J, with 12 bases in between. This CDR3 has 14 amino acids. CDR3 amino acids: CASSGPGGNYGYTF. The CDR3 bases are TGCGCCAGCAGCGGGCCGGGAGGGAACTATGGCTACACCTTC.

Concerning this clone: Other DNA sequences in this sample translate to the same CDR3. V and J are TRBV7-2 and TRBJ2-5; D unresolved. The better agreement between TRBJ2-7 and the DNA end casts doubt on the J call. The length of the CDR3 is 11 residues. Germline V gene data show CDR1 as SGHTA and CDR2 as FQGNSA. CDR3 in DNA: TGTGCCAGCAGCTCTACCTACGAGCAGTACTTC. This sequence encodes CASSSTYEQYF.

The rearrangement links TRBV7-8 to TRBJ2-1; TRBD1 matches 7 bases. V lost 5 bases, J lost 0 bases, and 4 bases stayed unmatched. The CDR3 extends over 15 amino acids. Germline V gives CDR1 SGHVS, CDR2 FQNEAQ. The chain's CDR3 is CASSLQGTSYNEQFF. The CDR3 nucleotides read TGTGCCAGCAGCCTACAGGGGACCTCCTACAATGAGCAGTTCTTC.

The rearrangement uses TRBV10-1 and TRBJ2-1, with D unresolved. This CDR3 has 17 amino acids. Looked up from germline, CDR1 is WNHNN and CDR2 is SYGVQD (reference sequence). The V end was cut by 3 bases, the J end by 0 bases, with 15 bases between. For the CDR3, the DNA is TGCGCCAGCAGTGAAGAATCCTGGGCAAGCTCCTACAATGAGCAGTTCTTC. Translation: CASSEESWASSYNEQFF.

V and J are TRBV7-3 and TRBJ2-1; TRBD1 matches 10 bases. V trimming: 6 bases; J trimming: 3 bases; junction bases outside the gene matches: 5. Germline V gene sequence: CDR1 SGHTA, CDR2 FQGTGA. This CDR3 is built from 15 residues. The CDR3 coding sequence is TGTGCCAGCAGTTTGGGACAGGGGCTCTACAATGAGCAGTTCTTC. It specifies CASSLGQGLYNEQFF.

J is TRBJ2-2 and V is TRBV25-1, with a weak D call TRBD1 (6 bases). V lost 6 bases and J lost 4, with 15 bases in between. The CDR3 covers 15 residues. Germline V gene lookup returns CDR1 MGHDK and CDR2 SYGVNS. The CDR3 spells CASSVWGHSTGELFF. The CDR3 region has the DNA TGTGCCAGCAGCGTCTGGGGGCACAGCACCGGGGAGCTGTTTTTT.

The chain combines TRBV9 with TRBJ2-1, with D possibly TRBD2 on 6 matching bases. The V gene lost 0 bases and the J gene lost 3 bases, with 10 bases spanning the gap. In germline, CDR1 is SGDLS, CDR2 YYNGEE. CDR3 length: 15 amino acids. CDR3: CASSVVGRDYNEQFF. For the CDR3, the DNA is TGTGCCAGCAGCGTAGTCGGGCGGGACTACAATGAGCAGTTCTTC.

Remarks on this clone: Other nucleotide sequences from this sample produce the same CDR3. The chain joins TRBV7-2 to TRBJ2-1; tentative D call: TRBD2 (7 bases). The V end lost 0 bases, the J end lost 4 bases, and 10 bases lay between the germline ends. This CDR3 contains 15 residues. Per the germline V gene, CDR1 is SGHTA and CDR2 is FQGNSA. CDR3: CASSLAGGLYNEQFF. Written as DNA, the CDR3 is TGTGCCAGCAGCTTAGCGGGGGGGCTTTACAATGAGCAGTTCTTC.

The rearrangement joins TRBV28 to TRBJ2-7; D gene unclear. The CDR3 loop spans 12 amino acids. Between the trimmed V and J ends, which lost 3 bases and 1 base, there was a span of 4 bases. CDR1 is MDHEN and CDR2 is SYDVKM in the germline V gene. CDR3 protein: CASSLSSYEQYF. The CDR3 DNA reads TGTGCCAGCAGTTTGTCATCCTACGAGCAGTACTTC.

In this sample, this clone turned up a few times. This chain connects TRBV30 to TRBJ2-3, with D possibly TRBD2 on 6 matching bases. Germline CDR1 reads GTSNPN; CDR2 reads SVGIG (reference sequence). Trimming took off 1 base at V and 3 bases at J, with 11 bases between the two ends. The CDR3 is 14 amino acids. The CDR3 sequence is CAWSGGTQTDTQYF. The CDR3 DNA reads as TGTGCCTGGAGTGGAGGGACTCAAACAGATACGCAGTATTTT.

This CDR3 reads CASSLGTGGRTDTQYF. The CDR3, as DNA: TGTGCCAGCAGCTTAGGGACAGGGGGACGCACAGATACGCAGTATTTT. This chain joins TRBV7-6 and TRBJ2-3; 10 nucleotides align to TRBD1. Trimming took 1 base from V and 1 from J; bases not matched to a gene: 2. Per germline, CDR1 SGHVS and CDR2 FNYEAQ. The CDR3 has 16 residues.

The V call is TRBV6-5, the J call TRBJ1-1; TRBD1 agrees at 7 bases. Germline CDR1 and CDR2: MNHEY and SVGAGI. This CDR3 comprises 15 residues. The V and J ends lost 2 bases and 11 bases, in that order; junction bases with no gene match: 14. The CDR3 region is CASSYPAGGRLLAFF. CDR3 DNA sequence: TGTGCCAGCAGTTACCCGGCAGGGGGACGCCTGTTGGCTTTCTTT.

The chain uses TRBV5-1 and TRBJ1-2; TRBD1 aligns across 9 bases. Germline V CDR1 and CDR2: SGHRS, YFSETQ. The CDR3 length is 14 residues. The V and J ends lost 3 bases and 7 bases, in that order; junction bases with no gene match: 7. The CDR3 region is CASSSGQGLGGYTF. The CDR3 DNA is TGCGCCAGCAGCTCTGGACAGGGGCTTGGTGGCTACACCTTC.

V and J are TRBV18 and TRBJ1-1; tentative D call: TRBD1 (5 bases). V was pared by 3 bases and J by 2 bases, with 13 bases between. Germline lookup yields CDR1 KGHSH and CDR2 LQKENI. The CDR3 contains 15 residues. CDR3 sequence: CASSPGGSGNTEAFF. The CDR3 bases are TGTGCCAGCTCACCGGGGGGATCTGGAAACACTGAAGCTTTCTTT. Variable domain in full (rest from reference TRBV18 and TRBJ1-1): NAGVMQNPRHLVRRRGQEARLRCSPMKGHSHVYWYRQLPEEGLKFMVYLQKENIIDESGMPKERFSAEFPKEGPSILRIQQVVRGDSAAYFCASSPGGSGNTEAFFGQGTRLTVV.

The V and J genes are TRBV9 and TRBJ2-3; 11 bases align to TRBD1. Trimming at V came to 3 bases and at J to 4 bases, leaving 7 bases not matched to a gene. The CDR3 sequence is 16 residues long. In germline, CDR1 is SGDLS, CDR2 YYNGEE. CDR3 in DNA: TGTGCCAGCAGCGAGCGGACAGGGGGCAATGCAGATACGCAGTATTTT. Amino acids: CASSERTGGNADTQYF.